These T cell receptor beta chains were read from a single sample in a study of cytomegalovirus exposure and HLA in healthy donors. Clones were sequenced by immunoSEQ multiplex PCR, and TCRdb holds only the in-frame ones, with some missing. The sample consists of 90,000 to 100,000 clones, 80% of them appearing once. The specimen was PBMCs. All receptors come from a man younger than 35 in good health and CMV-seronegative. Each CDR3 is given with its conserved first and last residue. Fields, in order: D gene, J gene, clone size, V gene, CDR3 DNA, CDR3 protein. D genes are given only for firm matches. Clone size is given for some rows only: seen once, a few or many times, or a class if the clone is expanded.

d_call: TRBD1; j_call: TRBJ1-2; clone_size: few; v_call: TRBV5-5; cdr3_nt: TGTGCCAGCAGCTTGTTGGGACAGGGACTCTATGGCTACACCTTC; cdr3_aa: CASSLLGQGLYGYTF
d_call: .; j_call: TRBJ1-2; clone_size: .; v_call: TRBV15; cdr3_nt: TGTGCCACCAGCAGAGATCAGTATGGCTACACCTTC; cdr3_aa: CATSRDQYGYTF
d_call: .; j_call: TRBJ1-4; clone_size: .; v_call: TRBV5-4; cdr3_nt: TGTGCCAGCAGCTTGGGCGGGGGTAATGAAAAACTGTTTTTT; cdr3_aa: CASSLGGGNEKLFF
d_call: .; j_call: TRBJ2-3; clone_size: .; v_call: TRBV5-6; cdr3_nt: TGTGCCAGCAGCTTGCTAACCCCGCGCACAGATACGCAGTATTTT; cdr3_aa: CASSLLTPRTDTQYF
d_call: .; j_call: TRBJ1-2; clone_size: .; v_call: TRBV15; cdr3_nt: TGTGCCACCAGCGCAGCTAACTATGGCTACACCTTC; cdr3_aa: CATSAANYGYTF
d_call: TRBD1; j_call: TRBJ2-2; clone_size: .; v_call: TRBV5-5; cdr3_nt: TGTGCCAGCAGCTCACCGGGACAGGGGTCCCCCGGGGAGCTGTTTTTT; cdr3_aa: CASSSPGQGSPGELFF
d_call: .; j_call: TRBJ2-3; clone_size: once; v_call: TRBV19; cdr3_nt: TGTGCCAGTGCGGCGACTCATGAAACCGGGACTTTTAGAGATACGCAGTATTTT; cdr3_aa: CASAATHETGTFRDTQYF
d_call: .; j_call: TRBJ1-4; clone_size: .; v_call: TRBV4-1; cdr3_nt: TGCGCCAGCAGCCAGGAGACAGGTACTAATGAAAAACTGTTTTTT; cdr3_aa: CASSQETGTNEKLFF
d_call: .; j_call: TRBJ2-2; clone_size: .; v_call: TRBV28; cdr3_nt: TGTGCCAGCAGTTTAGAAGCAGGCGCCGGGGAGCTGTTTTTT; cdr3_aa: CASSLEAGAGELFF
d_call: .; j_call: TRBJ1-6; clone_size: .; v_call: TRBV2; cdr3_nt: TGTGCCAGCACCTGGGGAGTATCGAATTCACCCCTCCACTTT; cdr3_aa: CASTWGVSNSPLHF
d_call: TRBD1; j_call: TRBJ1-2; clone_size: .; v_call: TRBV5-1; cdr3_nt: TGCGCCAGCAGCGTCTCCGGGACAGGGCGTACCATTCTCTATGGCTACACCTTC; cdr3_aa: CASSVSGTGRTILYGYTF
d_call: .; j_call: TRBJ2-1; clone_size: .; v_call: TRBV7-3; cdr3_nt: TGTGCCAGCAGCCCATCCCGGGACAATGAGCAGTTCTTC; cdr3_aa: CASSPSRDNEQFF
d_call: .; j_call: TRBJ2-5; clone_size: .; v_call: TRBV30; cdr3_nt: TGTGCCTGGAGTAATTGGGGAAGGGACAAGCAAGAGACCCAGTACTTC; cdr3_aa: CAWSNWGRDKQETQYF
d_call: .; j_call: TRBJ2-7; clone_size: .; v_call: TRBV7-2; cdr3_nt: TGTGCCAGCAGCCTCTACGCGTACGAGCAGTACTTC; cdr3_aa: CASSLYAYEQYF
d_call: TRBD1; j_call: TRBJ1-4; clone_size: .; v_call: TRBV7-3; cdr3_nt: TGTGCCAGCAGCGCAACAGGGGGTATTAATGAAAAACTGTTTTTT; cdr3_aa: CASSATGGINEKLFF
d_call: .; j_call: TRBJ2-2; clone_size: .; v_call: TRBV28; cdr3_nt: TGTGCCAGCACTACCAACACCGGGGAGCTGTTTTTT; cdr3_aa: CASTTNTGELFF
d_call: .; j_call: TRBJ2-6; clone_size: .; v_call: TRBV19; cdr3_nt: TGTGCCAGTAGTATCGGCTCTGGGGCCAACGTCCTGACTTTC; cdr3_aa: CASSIGSGANVLTF
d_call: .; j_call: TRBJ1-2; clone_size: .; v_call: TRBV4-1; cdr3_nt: TGCGCCAGCAGCCAAGACCCGGGGGGCGGGTATGGCTACACCTTC; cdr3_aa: CASSQDPGGGYGYTF
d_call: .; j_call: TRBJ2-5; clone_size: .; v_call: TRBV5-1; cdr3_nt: TGCGCCAGCAGCGCCGGAGAGACCCAGTACTTC; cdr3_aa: CASSAGETQYF
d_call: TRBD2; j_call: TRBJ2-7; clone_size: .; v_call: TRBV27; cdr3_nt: TGTGCCAGCAGTACCAGCGGGGGGGCGTCCTACGAGCAGTACTTC; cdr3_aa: CASSTSGGASYEQYF
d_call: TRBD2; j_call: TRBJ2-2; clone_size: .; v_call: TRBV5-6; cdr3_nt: TGTGCCAGCAGCTTTCTAGCGGGGGTCTCGAACACCGGGGAGCTGTTTTTT; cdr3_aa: CASSFLAGVSNTGELFF
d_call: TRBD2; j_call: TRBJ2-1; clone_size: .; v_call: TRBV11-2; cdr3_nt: TGTGCCAGCTTTCGGACTAGCGACTACAATGAGCAGTTCTTC; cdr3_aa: CASFRTSDYNEQFF
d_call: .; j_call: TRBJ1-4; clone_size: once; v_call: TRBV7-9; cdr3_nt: TGTTCCAGCAGCCCGGTCTATGCTAATGAAAAACTGTTTTTT; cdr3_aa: CSSSPVYANEKLFF
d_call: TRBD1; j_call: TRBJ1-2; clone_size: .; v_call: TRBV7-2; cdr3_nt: TGTGCCAGCAGCTTAGCGCCCCAGGGGGGCTATGGCTACACCTTC; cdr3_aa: CASSLAPQGGYGYTF
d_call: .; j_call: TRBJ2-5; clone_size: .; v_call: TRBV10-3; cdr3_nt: TGTGCCATCAAGGGGGAGATGGGGGGGCCTCAAGAGACCCAGTACTTC; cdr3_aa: CAIKGEMGGPQETQYF
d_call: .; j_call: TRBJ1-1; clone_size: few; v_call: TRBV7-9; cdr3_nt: TGTGCCAGCAGCTACCTCCAGGGGAACACTGAAGCTTTCTTT; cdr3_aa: CASSYLQGNTEAFF
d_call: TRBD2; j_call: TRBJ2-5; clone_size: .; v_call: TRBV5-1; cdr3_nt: TGCGCCAGCAGCTACGGGCGGGAGAAGACCCAGTACTTC; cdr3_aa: CASSYGREKTQYF
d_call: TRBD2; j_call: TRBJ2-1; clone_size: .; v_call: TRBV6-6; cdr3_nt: TGTGCCAGCAAGAGCGGGGGGGTCCAGGCGGAGCAGTTCTTC; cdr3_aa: CASKSGGVQAEQFF
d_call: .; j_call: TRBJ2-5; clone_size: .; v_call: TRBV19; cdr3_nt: TGTGCCAGTACCCTCGGGGCGGGGAACGAAGAGACCCAGTACTTC; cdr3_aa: CASTLGAGNEETQYF
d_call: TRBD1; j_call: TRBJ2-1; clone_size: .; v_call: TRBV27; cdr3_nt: TGTGCCAGCAGTTTATTAAGCGGGACAGGGACTTACAATGAGCAGTTCTTC; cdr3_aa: CASSLLSGTGTYNEQFF
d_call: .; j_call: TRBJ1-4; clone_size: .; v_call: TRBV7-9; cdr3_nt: TGTTCCAGCAGCTTACAGGGCCTCCTCTACAATGAAAAACTGTTTTTT; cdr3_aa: CSSSLQGLLYNEKLFF
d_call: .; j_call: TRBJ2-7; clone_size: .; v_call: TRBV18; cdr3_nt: TGTGCCAGCTCACCCCCCCCGGGGAGATTCCCTTACGAGCAGTACTTC; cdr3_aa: CASSPPPGRFPYEQYF
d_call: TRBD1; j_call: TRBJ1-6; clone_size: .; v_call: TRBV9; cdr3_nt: TGTGCCAGCAGCGAGGGGGGGACAGGGCCTTCACCCCTCCACTTT; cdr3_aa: CASSEGGTGPSPLHF
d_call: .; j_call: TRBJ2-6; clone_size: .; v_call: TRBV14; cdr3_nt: TGTGCCAGCAGCCAAGAAAGGGGCGGGGACTCTGGGGCCAACGTCCTGACTTTC; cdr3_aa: CASSQERGGDSGANVLTF
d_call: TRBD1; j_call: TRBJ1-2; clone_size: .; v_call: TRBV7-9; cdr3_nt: TGTGCCAGCACCCCCCCCGGGACAGCCAACTATGGCTACACCTTC; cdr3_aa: CASTPPGTANYGYTF
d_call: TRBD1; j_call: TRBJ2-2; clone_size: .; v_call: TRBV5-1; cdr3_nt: TGCGCCAGCAGCTGGGGGACAGGGGACACCGGGGAGCTGTTTTTT; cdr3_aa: CASSWGTGDTGELFF
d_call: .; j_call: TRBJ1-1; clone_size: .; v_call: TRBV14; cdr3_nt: TGTGCCAGCAGCCGGGACGGCGGGATTGAAGCTTTCTTT; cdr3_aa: CASSRDGGIEAFF
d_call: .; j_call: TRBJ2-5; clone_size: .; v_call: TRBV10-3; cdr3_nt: TGTGCCATCAGTGAGTCGGGGACTCGTCAGGGGACCCAGTACTTC; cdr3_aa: CAISESGTRQGTQYF
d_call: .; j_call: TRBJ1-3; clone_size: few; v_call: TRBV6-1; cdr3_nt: TGTGCCAGCAGCCCAACAGGGTTCAACACCATATATTTT; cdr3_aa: CASSPTGFNTIYF
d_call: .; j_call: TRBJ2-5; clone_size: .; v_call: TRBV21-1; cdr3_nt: TGTGCCAGCAGCAAAGAACAGCGGGGGACGCAAGAGACCCAGTACTTC; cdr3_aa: CASSKEQRGTQETQYF
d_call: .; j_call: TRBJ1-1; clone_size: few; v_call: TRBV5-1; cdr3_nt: TGCGCCAGCAGCTTGATTCGGGGGTTGTACACTGAAGCTTTCTTT; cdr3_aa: CASSLIRGLYTEAFF
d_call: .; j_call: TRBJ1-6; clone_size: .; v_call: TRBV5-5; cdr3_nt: TGTGCCAGCAGCAATGGGAGGATTTTGAATTCACCCCTCCACTTT; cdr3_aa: CASSNGRILNSPLHF
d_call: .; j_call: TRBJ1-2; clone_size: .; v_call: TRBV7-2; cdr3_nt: TGTGCCAGCAAAAAGACAGCTGCTAACTATGGCTACACCTTC; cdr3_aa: CASKKTAANYGYTF
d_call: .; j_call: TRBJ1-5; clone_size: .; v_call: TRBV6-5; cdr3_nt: TGTGCCAGCAGTCTGGACACTAATCAGCCCCAGCATTTT; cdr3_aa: CASSLDTNQPQHF